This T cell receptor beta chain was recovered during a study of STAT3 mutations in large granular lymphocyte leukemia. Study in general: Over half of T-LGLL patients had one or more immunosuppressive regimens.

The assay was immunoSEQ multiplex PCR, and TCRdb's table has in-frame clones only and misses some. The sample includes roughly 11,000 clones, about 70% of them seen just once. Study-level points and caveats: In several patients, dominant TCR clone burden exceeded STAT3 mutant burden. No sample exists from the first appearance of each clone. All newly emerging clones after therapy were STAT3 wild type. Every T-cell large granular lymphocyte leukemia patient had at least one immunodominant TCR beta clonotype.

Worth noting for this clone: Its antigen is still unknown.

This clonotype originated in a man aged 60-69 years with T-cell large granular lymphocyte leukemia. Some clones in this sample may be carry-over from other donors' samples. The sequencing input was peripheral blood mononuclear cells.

CDR3 DNA sequence: TGTGCCAGCAGCTTAGCCAGAAACGCCTACAATGAGCAGTTCTTC. This gives the protein CASSLARNAYNEQFF. V usage is TRBV7-2 and J usage is TRBJ2-1; unclear D gene. Trimming took 0 bases from V and 2 from J, leaving 8 bases between them. Germline CDR1 and CDR2: SGHTA and FQGNSA. There are 15 residues in the CDR3.